This entry lists 6 T cell receptor beta chains sequenced from one sample in a study of blood T cell repertoires in COVID-19. Measured with immunoSEQ multiplex PCR; TCRdb has only the in-frame clones, and not every one. The sample lists under 450,000 clones; about nine tenths were seen once. The specimen sequenced was peripheral blood. The receptors originated from a woman in her 40s with COVID-19, enrolled during active disease.

The sample holds a few counts of this clone. The rearrangement links TRBV12-5 to TRBJ1-3, with TRBD1 matching over 9 bases. V lost 1 base, J lost 9 bases, and 10 bases stayed unmatched. Germline assignment: CDR1 LGHNT and CDR2 FRNRAP. This CDR3 is built from 16 residues. The CDR3 nucleotides are TGTGCTAGTGGTTTGGCCCTGGGACAGGGAGAGGGCACCATATATTTT. Its translation is CASGLALGQGEGTIYF.

This rearrangement joins TRBV6-2 or TRBV6-3 to TRBJ2-5; weak D call: TRBD2 (5 bases). Germline lookup yields CDR1 MNHEY and CDR2 SVGEGT. This CDR3 has 15 amino acids. V lost 4 bases and J 4 bases, leaving 16 bases between the germline ends. The CDR3 sequence: CASSSVARRRETQYF. DNA of the CDR3: TGTGCCAGCAGTTCTGTAGCGCGAAGGCGAGAGACCCAGTACTTC.

The chain recombines TRBV7-9 with TRBJ2-2; 10 nucleotides match TRBD2. The CDR3 consists of 18 residues. V gave up 3 bases and J gave up 7 bases; unmatched junction bases: 14. Per the germline V gene, CDR1 is SEHNR and CDR2 is FQNEAQ (reference sequence). The chain's CDR3 is CASSFQAGGPSLLGELFF. The DNA of the CDR3 is TGTGCCAGCAGCTTCCAAGCGGGAGGGCCCTCTTTACTCGGGGAGCTGTTTTTT.

The chain has TRBV18 and TRBJ2-7, with D perhaps matching TRBD1 (5 bases). In germline, CDR1 is KGHSH, CDR2 LQKENI. The CDR3 runs to 15 residues. V lost 2 bases, J lost 3 bases, and 14 bases lay in between. CDR3 nucleotides: TGTGCCAGCTCACCATCTCAGGGTTCCCACTACGAGCAGTACTTC. Its translation is CASSPSQGSHYEQYF.

This clone was recorded only once. The CDR3 DNA reads TGTGCCAGCAGCCCCCAAGGGAGAGCTGAAAAACTGTTTTTT. Its translation is CASSPQGRAEKLFF. This chain uses TRBV7-2 with TRBJ1-4, with D unclear. The CDR3 is 14 residues long. Trimming cost V 5 bases and J 7 bases, with 14 bases left between them. Looked up from germline, CDR1 is SGHTA and CDR2 is FQGNSA.

This chain uses TRBV19 with TRBJ2-1; D is undetermined. The CDR3 runs 13 residues. CDR1 and CDR2 from the germline V gene are LNHDA and SQIVND (reference sequence). Trimming cost V 7 bases and J 0 bases, with 7 bases left between them. For the CDR3, the DNA is TGTGCCAGTACCGACACCTCCTACAATGAGCAGTTCTTC. Its translation: CASTDTSYNEQFF.